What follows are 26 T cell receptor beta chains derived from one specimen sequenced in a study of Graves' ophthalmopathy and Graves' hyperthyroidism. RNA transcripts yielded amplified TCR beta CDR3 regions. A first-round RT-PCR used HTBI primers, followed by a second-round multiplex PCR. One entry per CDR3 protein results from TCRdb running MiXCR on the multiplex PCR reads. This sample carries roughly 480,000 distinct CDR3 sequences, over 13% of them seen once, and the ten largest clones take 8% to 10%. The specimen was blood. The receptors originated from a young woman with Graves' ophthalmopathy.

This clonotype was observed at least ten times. CDR3 nucleotides: TGTGCCAGCAGTGAAGGGGCTAGCGGGGGGCGATTTCAAGAGACCCAGTACTTC. Translating gives CASSEGASGGRFQETQYF. The chain has TRBV6-1 and TRBJ2-5; TRBD2 agrees at 11 bases. The ends lost 1 base at V and 2 bases at J; junction bases unmatched: 9. The CDR3 consists of 18 residues. The germline V gene has CDR1 MNHNS and CDR2 SASEGT.

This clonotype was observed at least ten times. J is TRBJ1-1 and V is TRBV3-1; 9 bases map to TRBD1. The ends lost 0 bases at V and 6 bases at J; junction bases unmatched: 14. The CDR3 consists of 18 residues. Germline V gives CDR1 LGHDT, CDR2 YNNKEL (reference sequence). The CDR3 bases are TGTGCCAGCAGCCAAGAGATGGGACAGGGCTGGTATCAGGCTGAAGCTTTCTTT. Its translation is CASSQEMGQGWYQAEAFF.

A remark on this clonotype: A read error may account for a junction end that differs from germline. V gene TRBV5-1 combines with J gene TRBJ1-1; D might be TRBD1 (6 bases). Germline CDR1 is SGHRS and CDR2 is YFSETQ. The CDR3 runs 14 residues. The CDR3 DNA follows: TGCGCCAGGAGCTTACAGGGCGGGAACACTGAAGCTTTCTTT. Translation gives CARSLQGGNTEAFF.

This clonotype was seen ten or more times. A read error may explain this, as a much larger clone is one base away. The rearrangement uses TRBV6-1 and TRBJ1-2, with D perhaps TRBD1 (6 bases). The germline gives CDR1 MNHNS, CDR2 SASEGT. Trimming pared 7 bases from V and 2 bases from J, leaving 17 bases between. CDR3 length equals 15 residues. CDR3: CASIPATGSNYGYTF. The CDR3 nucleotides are TGTGCCAGCATCCCAGCCACAGGGTCCAACTATGGCTACACCTTC.

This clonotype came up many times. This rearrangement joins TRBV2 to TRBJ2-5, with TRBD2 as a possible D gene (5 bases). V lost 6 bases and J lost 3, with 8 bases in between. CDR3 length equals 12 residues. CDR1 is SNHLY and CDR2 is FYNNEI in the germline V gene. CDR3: CASSPLEETQYF. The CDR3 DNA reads TGTGCCAGCAGCCCACTAGAAGAGACCCAGTACTTC.

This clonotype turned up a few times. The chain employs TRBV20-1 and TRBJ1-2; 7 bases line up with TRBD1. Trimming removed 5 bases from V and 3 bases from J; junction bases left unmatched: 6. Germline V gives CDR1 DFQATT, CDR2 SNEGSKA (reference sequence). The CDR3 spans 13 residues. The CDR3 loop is CSASRQGDYGYTF. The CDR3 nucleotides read TGCAGTGCTTCTCGTCAGGGGGACTATGGCTACACCTTC.

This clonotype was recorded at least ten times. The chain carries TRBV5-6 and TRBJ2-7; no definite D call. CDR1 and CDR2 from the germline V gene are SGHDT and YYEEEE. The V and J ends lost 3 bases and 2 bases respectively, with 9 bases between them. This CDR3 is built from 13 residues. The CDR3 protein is CASSSGVTYEQYF. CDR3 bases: TGTGCCAGCAGCTCCGGAGTGACCTACGAGCAGTACTTC.

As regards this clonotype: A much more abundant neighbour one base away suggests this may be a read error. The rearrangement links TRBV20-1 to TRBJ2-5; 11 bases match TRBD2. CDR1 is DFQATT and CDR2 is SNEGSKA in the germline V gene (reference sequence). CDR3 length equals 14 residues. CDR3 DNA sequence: TGCATTGCAATCCGGACTAGCGGGCAAGAGACCCAGTACTTC. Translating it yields CIAIRTSGQETQYF.

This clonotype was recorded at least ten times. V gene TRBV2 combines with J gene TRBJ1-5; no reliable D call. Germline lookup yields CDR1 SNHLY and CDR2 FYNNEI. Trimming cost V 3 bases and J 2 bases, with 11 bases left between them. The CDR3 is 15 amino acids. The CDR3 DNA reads TGTGCCAGCAGTGATTTAGGCGGGGGCAATCAGCCCCAGCATTTT. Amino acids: CASSDLGGGNQPQHF.

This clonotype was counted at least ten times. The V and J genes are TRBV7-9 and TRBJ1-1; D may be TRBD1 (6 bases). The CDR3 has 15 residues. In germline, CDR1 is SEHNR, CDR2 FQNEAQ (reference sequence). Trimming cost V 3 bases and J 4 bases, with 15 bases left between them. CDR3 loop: CASSLVNRVVTEAFF. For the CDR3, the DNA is TGTGCCAGCAGCTTGGTAAACAGGGTGGTCACTGAAGCTTTCTTT.

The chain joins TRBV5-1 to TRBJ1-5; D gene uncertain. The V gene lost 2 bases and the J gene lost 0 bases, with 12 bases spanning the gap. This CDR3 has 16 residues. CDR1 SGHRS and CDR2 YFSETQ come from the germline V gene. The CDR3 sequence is CASSLYSLDSNQPQHF. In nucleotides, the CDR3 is TGCGCCAGCAGCTTATACAGCCTCGATAGCAATCAGCCCCAGCATTTT.

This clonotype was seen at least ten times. The CDR3: CSANHGLAGGLYEQYF. CDR3 sequence (DNA): TGCAGTGCTAACCACGGACTAGCGGGGGGATTGTACGAGCAGTACTTC. This chain links TRBV20-1 with TRBJ2-7; 14 nucleotides line up with TRBD2. Germline V gives CDR1 DFQATT, CDR2 SNEGSKA (reference sequence). CDR3 length: 16 residues. The V gene end was trimmed by 4 bases and the J gene end by 4 bases; junction bases not matched to a gene: 9.

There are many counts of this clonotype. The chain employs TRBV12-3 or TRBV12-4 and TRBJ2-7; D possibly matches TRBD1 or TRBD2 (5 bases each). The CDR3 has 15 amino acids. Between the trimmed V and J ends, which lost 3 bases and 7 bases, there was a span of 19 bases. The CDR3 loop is CASSFGTRDPGEQYF. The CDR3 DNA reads TGTGCCAGCAGTTTTGGGACCCGGGACCCAGGGGAGCAGTACTTC.

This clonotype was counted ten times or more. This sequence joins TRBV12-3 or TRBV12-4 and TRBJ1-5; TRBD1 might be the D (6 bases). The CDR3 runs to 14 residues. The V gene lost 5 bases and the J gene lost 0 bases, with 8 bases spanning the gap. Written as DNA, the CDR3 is TGTGCCAGCAGTCGGACAGCTAGCAATCAGCCCCAGCATTTT. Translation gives CASSRTASNQPQHF.

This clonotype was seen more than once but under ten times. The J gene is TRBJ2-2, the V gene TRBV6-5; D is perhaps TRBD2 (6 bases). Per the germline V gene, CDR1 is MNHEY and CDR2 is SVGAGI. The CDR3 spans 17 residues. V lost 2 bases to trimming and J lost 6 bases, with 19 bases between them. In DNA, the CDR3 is TGTGCCAGCAGTTACCTCCCCTTCTCGGGGGAACCCGGGGAGCTGTTTTTT. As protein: CASSYLPFSGEPGELFF.

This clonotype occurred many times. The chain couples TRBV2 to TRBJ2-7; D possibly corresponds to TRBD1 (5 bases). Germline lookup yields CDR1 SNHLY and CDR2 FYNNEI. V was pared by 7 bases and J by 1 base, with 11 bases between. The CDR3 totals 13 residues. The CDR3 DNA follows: TGTGCCAGCACCCTGGGGCCGTCCTACGAGCAGTACTTC. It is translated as CASTLGPSYEQYF.

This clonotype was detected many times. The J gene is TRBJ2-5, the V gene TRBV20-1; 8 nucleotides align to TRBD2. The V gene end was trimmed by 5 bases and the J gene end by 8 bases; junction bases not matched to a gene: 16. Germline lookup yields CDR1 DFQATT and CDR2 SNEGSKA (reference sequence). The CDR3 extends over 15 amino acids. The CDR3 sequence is CSAQPLAGSGETQYF. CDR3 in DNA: TGCAGTGCTCAACCTTTAGCGGGGAGTGGCGAAACCCAGTACTTC.

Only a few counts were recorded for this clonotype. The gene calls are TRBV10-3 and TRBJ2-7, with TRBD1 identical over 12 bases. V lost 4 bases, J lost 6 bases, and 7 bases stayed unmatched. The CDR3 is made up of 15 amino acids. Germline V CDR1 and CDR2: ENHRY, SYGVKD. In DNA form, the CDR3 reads TGTGCCATCAGTGGACGGGACAGGGGGCGTAGCGAGCAGTACTTC. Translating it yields CAISGRDRGRSEQYF.

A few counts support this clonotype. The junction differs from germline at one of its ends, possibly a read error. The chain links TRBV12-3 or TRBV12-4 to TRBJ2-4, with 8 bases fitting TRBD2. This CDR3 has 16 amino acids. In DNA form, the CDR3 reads TGTGCCAGCAGTTTAAGGCGGGGGGCGGGTGATAACATTAAGTACTTC. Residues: CASSLRRGAGDNIKYF.

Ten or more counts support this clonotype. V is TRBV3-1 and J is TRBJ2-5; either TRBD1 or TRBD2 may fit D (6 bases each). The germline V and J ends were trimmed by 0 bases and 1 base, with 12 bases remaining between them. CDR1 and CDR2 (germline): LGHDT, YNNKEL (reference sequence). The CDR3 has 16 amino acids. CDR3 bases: TGTGCCAGCAGCCAAGATCGGAGGGGGTCCCAAGAGACCCAGTACTTC. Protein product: CASSQDRRGSQETQYF.

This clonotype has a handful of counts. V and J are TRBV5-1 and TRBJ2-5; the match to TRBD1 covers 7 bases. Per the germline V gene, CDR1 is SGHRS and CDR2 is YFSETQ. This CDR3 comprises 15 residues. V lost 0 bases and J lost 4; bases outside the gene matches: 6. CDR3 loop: CASSLGGNRGETQYF. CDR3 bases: TGCGCCAGCAGCTTGGGGGGGAACAGGGGAGAGACCCAGTACTTC.

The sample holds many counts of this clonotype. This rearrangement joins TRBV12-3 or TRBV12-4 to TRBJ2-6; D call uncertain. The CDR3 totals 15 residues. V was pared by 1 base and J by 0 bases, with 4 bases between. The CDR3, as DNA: TGTGCCAGCAGTTTAGACCCCTCTGGGGCCAACGTCCTGACTTTC. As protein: CASSLDPSGANVLTF.

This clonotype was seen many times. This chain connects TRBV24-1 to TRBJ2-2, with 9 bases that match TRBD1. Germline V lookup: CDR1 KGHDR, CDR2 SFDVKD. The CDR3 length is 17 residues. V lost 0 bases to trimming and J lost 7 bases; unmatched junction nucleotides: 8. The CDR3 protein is CATSDLWRTGEIGELFF. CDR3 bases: TGTGCCACCAGTGATTTGTGGAGGACAGGGGAGATCGGGGAGCTGTTTTTT.

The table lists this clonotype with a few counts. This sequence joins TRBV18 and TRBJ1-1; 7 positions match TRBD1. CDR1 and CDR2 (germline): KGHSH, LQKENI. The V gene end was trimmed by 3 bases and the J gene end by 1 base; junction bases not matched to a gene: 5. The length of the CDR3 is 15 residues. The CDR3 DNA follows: TGTGCCAGCTCACCGACATGGACAGGGAACACTGAAGCTTTCTTT. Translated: CASSPTWTGNTEAFF.

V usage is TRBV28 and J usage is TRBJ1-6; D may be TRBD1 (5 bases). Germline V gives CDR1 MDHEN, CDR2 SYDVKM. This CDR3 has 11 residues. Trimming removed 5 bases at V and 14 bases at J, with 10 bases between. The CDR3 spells CASSDSTTLHF. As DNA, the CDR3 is TGTGCCAGCAGTGACAGTACCACCCTCCACTTT.

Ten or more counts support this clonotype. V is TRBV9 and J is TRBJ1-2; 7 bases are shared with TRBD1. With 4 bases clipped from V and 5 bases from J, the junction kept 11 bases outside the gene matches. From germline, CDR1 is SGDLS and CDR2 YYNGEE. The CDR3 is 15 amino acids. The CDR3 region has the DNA TGTGCCAGCAGCTCCGACCCGACAGGGAATTATGGCTACACCTTC. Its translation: CASSSDPTGNYGYTF. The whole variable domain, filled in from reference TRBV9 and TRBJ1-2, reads DSGVTQTPKHLITATGQRVTLRCSPRSGDLSVYWYQQSLDQGLQFLIQYYNGEERAKGNILERFSAQQFPDLHSELNLSSLELGDSALYFCASSSDPTGNYGYTFGSGTRLTVV.